These T cell receptor beta chains were read from a single sample in a study of blood T cell repertoires in COVID-19. Some clones are missing from TCRdb's copy, which holds only in-frame ones; the method was immunoSEQ multiplex PCR. The data contain 13,000 or so clones, around 70% of them singletons. Sequenced material: peripheral blood. Receptor source: a man aged 55-75 years with COVID-19, enrolled during active disease. CDR3s include the opening cysteine and the closing phenylalanine or tryptophan. The D gene is left open where the match is weak. Part of the rows lack a size; the others show once, few, many or a class for expanded clones.

D gene,clone size,J gene,V gene,CDR3 DNA,CDR3 protein
NA,NA,TRBJ1-2,TRBV20-1,TGCAGTGCTAGTATGCGGCTGTACTATGGCTACACCTTC,CSASMRLYYGYTF
NA,NA,TRBJ2-7,TRBV7-9,TGTGCCAGCAGCTTGGGTCAGGCCTCCTACGAGCAGTACTTC,CASSLGQASYEQYF
TRBD1,NA,TRBJ2-2,TRBV25-1,TGTGCCAGCAGTTCTTGGGGGACAGGGTCGGCCGGGGAGCTGTTTTTT,CASSSWGTGSAGELFF
NA,NA,TRBJ2-1,TRBV30,TGTGCCTGGAGTGGACCCGGCACTAGATCCTACAATGAGCAGTTCTTC,CAWSGPGTRSYNEQFF
NA,NA,TRBJ1-2,TRBV14,TGTGCCAGCAGCTCGGGATTCCGCTATGGCTACACCTTC,CASSSGFRYGYTF
NA,NA,TRBJ2-4,TRBV4-2,TGTGCCAGCAGCCCGGAGAGGAGCATTCAGTACTTC,CASSPERSIQYF
TRBD2,NA,TRBJ2-5,TRBV11-3,TGTGCCAGCAGCTCGGCTAGCGGGAGTTTGGGGGACGAGACCCAGTACTTC,CASSSASGSLGDETQYF
NA,NA,TRBJ1-5,TRBV11-2,TGTGCCAGCAGCTTAGGGACAGCTCGAACAAATCAGCCCCAGCATTTT,CASSLGTARTNQPQHF
NA,NA,TRBJ1-2,TRBV7-9,TGTGCCAGCAGCTTATCGACTATTTTTAACTATGGCTACACCTTC,CASSLSTIFNYGYTF
TRBD1,once,TRBJ2-3,TRBV5-1,TGCGCCAGCAACCTCCGGGGCCAGGGGGCCGATACGCAGTATTTT,CASNLRGQGADTQYF
TRBD1,few,TRBJ1-4,TRBV5-1,TGCGCCAGCAGCACCGGGACAGGGGAAGAAAAACTGTTTTTT,CASSTGTGEEKLFF
TRBD2,few,TRBJ2-3,TRBV7-2,TGTGCCAGCAGCTTAGGACGGGGGGTTCCAGATACGCAGTATTTT,CASSLGRGVPDTQYF
NA,NA,TRBJ1-5,TRBV18,TGTGCCAGCTCATGGGCCGGGACACTTAATCAGCCCCAGCATTTT,CASSWAGTLNQPQHF
NA,NA,TRBJ2-2,TRBV6-1,TGTGCCAGCAGTGGAGTGTGGAGGCCTACATCGAACACCGGGGAGCTGTTTTTT,CASSGVWRPTSNTGELFF
NA,NA,TRBJ2-2,TRBV7-8,TGTGCCAGCAGCCTGGGAGCGGCGAACACCGGGGAGCTGTTTTTT,CASSLGAANTGELFF
NA,NA,TRBJ2-1,TRBV11-3,TGTGCCAGCGGCTTGGCCCCCGTCTCCTACAATGAGCAGTTCTTC,CASGLAPVSYNEQFF
NA,NA,TRBJ2-3,TRBV13,TGTGCCAGCAGCCTACCGGGCACAGATACGCAGTATTTT,CASSLPGTDTQYF
NA,NA,TRBJ1-2,TRBV6-5,TGTGCCAGCAGTTATGCAGGGCCCATAGCTAACTATGGCTACACCTTC,CASSYAGPIANYGYTF
NA,NA,TRBJ1-5,TRBV19,TGTGCCAGTAGTATGCGGGGGACTAGCAATCAGCCCCAGCATTTT,CASSMRGTSNQPQHF
NA,NA,TRBJ1-2,TRBV4-3,TGCGCCAGCAGCCAAGATCGGTGGTATGGCTACACCTTC,CASSQDRWYGYTF
NA,NA,TRBJ1-4,TRBV6-5,TGTGCCAGCAGTTCTAACGGGGTTGAAAAACTGTTTTTT,CASSSNGVEKLFF
TRBD2,once,TRBJ2-3,TRBV29-1,TGCAGTATTATACTAGCGGGGGGACCCACAGATACGCAGTATTTT,CSIILAGGPTDTQYF
NA,NA,TRBJ1-6,TRBV27,TGTGCCAGCAGTAACTTGAATTCACCCCTCCACTTT,CASSNLNSPLHF
TRBD2,NA,TRBJ2-1,TRBV2,TGTGCCAGCAGTGAACAGCTAGCGGGAGACACGGGGGATGAGCAGTTCTTC,CASSEQLAGDTGDEQFF
NA,NA,TRBJ2-2,TRBV3-1/TRBV3-2,TGTGCCAGCAGTTGGCTGGGGGCCGACACCGGGGAGCTGTTTTTT,CASSWLGADTGELFF
NA,NA,TRBJ2-3,TRBV24-1,TGTGCCAGCGAGGGCCAGAACGCAGATACGCAGTATTTT,CASEGQNADTQYF
TRBD1,NA,TRBJ1-3,TRBV9,TGTGCCAGCAGCGGGGGACAGCCTGTCTCTGGAAACACCATATATTTT,CASSGGQPVSGNTIYF
NA,NA,TRBJ1-5,TRBV4-2,TGTGCCAGCAGCCAAGGAGAGGGTTCGGGCAATCAGCCCCAGCATTTT,CASSQGEGSGNQPQHF